The rows below give T cell receptor beta chains drawn from one sample of a study of T cells in Graves' hyperthyroidism and ophthalmopathy. TCRdb reprocessed the multiplex PCR reads via MiXCR and lists one record per CDR3 protein. The table includes roughly 380,000 distinct CDR3 sequences, roughly 20% detected once. The sample taken for sequencing was blood. The receptors were gathered from a woman between 40 and 55 years old with Graves' ophthalmopathy. Both conserved end residues are part of each CDR3. The D gene is left open where the match is weak. The size field is filled for only some rows; it gives once, few, many or a size class.

j_gene: TRBJ1-1; d_gene: NA; abundance: many; v_gene: TRBV9; CDR3aa: CASSSSTGRGEAFF; CDR3nt: TGTGCCAGCAGCTCCTCGACGGGGAGGGGTGAAGCTTTCTTT
j_gene: TRBJ1-1; d_gene: NA; abundance: many; v_gene: TRBV28; CDR3aa: CASRPGGVDGEAFF; CDR3nt: TGTGCCAGCAGACCGGGAGGAGTGGACGGTGAAGCTTTCTTT
j_gene: TRBJ2-1; d_gene: NA; abundance: few; v_gene: TRBV15; CDR3aa: CATSPRRDETNEQFF; CDR3nt: TGTGCCACCAGCCCTCGCAGGGACGAGACCAATGAGCAGTTCTTC
j_gene: TRBJ1-3; d_gene: NA; abundance: many; v_gene: TRBV19; CDR3aa: CASMDYTIYF; CDR3nt: TGTGCCAGTATGGATTACACCATATATTTT
j_gene: TRBJ1-5; d_gene: NA; abundance: many; v_gene: TRBV30; CDR3aa: CAWSVRSRGDQPQHF; CDR3nt: TGTGCCTGGAGTGTACGAAGTCGGGGAGATCAGCCCCAGCATTTT
j_gene: TRBJ2-5; d_gene: NA; abundance: many; v_gene: TRBV12-3/TRBV12-4; CDR3aa: CASSLGWGAQETQYF; CDR3nt: TGTGCCAGCAGTTTAGGTTGGGGAGCCCAAGAGACCCAGTACTTC
j_gene: TRBJ2-4; d_gene: NA; abundance: many; v_gene: TRBV6-5; CDR3aa: CASSTSTPRDIQYF; CDR3nt: TGTGCCAGCAGCACCTCGACCCCCCGGGACATTCAGTACTTC
j_gene: TRBJ1-2; d_gene: TRBD1; abundance: many; v_gene: TRBV29-1; CDR3aa: CSVLTGEEGYTF; CDR3nt: TGCAGCGTACTGACAGGGGAAGAGGGCTACACCTTC
j_gene: TRBJ2-2; d_gene: TRBD2; abundance: NA; v_gene: TRBV5-1; CDR3aa: CASSFSGLGTTGELFF; CDR3nt: TGCGCCAGCAGCTTTTCGGGACTAGGGACCACCGGGGAGCTGTTTTTT
j_gene: TRBJ2-7; d_gene: NA; abundance: NA; v_gene: TRBV24-1; CDR3aa: CATSEGYEQSF; CDR3nt: TGTGCCACCAGTGAAGGTTACGAGCAGTCCTTC
j_gene: TRBJ1-2; d_gene: NA; abundance: many; v_gene: TRBV24-1; CDR3aa: CATSDSSGFTGYTF; CDR3nt: TGTGCCACCAGTGATTCATCGGGGTTTACGGGCTACACCTTC
j_gene: TRBJ1-5; d_gene: TRBD1; abundance: NA; v_gene: TRBV12-3/TRBV12-4; CDR3aa: CASSRRQGLDNQPQHF; CDR3nt: TGTGCCAGCAGTAGGAGACAGGGCTTGGACAATCAGCCCCAGCATTTT
j_gene: TRBJ2-7; d_gene: TRBD1; abundance: many; v_gene: TRBV6-1; CDR3aa: CASSGQGIGVGEQYF; CDR3nt: TGTGCCAGCAGTGGACAGGGAATAGGCGTTGGCGAGCAGTACTTC
j_gene: TRBJ2-7; d_gene: TRBD2; abundance: NA; v_gene: TRBV9; CDR3aa: CASSVGGLAGGNYEQYF; CDR3nt: TGTGCCAGCAGCGTAGGGGGACTAGCGGGAGGGAATTACGAGCAGTACTTC